The 27 T cell receptor beta chains reported below all come from one sample, sequenced in a study of T-cell reconstitution after alpha-beta-depleted transplantation in children. Preparation of the TCRbeta library involved a method that used unique molecular identifiers. TCRdb independently ran MiXCR on the PCR reads; one entry per CDR3 protein. The sample includes about 580,000 distinct CDR3 sequences, 20% to 25% of them seen just once. The source was PBMCs, mostly from graft donor cells, collected 360 days after TCRalphabeta/CD19-depleted stem cell transplant. The receptors come from a boy in the first two years of life who had a stem cell transplant for acute myeloid leukemia, so the T cells may come from the graft donor.

A word on this clonotype: This may stem from a read error, because a much larger clone lies one nucleotide away. The CDR3 nucleotides are TGTGCCACCAGCCAAGAGACAGGGAAGAGACCCGTTAAAGAGACCCAGTACTTC. Translated, it gives CATSQETGKRPVKETQYF. The V call is TRBV3-1, the J call TRBJ2-5, with 7 bases aligning to TRBD1. Germline CDR1 LGHDT, CDR2 YNNKEL (reference sequence). The CDR3 covers 18 residues.

This clonotype appeared many times. The chain couples TRBV5-1 to TRBJ2-3; D ambiguous. Germline values: CDR1 SGHRS, CDR2 YFSETQ. The CDR3 totals 14 residues. Deletions cut 6 bases from V and 3 bases from J, with 14 bases between. The CDR3 region has the DNA TGCGCCAGCACCACTGAAAGTATTACAGATACGCAGTATTTT. This gives the protein CASTTESITDTQYF.

This clonotype has at least ten counts. This chain joins TRBV20-1 and TRBJ2-7; D is ambiguous. V was trimmed by 3 bases and J by 3 bases, leaving 15 bases between them. In germline, CDR1 is DFQATT, CDR2 SNEGSKA (reference sequence). The CDR3 consists of 14 residues. The CDR3, as DNA: TGCAGTGCTAGCCCCCGGAACAGCGTCTACGAGCAGTACTTC. It is translated as CSASPRNSVYEQYF.

In its sample, this clonotype was seen many times. J is TRBJ2-2 and V is TRBV20-1; D gene uncertain. The CDR3 totals 13 residues. Per germline, CDR1 DFQATT and CDR2 SNEGSKA (reference sequence). With 0 bases removed from V and 14 bases from J, the gap between germline ends came to 16 bases. CDR3: CSARDRDTWKLFF. The DNA for the CDR3 is TGCAGTGCTAGAGATCGCGACACCTGGAAACTGTTTTTT.

This rearrangement joins TRBV20-1 to TRBJ2-7, with a possible D match to TRBD2 (5 bases). This CDR3 spans 13 amino acids. The V gene lost 0 bases and the J gene lost 2 bases, with 8 bases spanning the gap. Germline V gene lookup returns CDR1 DFQATT and CDR2 SNEGSKA (reference sequence). CDR3: CSARDGGPYEQYF. The CDR3 DNA sequence: TGCAGTGCTAGAGATGGAGGCCCCTACGAGCAGTACTTC.

V gene TRBV27 combines with J gene TRBJ1-1; D remains unclear. Looked up from germline, CDR1 is MNHEY and CDR2 is SMNVEV (reference sequence). V was trimmed by 2 bases and J by 5 bases, leaving 12 bases between them. The CDR3 length is 14 residues. CDR3 in amino acids: CASSLVALGTEAFF. CDR3 nucleotides: TGTGCCAGCAGTTTAGTCGCGCTGGGGACTGAAGCTTTCTTT.

The chain recombines TRBV5-1 with TRBJ2-1; 10 bases are a match to TRBD2. From germline, CDR1 is SGHRS and CDR2 YFSETQ. The CDR3 length is 16 residues. V was clipped by 0 bases and J by 4 bases; unmatched bases: 4. Written as DNA, the CDR3 is TGCGCCAGCAGCTTGGTCCTAGCGGGGGAATACAATGAGCAGTTCTTC. Residues: CASSLVLAGEYNEQFF. Based on the CDR3 plus reference TRBV5-1 and TRBJ2-1, the full variable domain is KAGVTQTPRYLIKTRGQQVTLSCSPISGHRSVSWYQQTPGQGLQFLFEYFSETQRNKGNFPGRFSGRQFSNSRSEMNVSTLELGDSALYLCASSLVLAGEYNEQFFGPGTRLTVL.

This clonotype appeared many times. The genes are TRBV6-2 or TRBV6-3 and TRBJ2-3; D gene ambiguous. V lost 9 bases and J lost 5, with 21 bases in between. Germline CDR1 MNHEY, CDR2 SVGEGT. The CDR3 is made up of 15 amino acids. CDR3 sequence: CASRYLEAKKDTQYF. The CDR3, as DNA: TGTGCCAGTAGGTATCTAGAGGCCAAGAAAGATACGCAGTATTTT.

This clonotype has ten or more counts. This CDR3 reads CASRPAGTTHEQFF. DNA of the CDR3: TGTGCCAGCAGACCAGCCGGGACTACTCATGAGCAGTTCTTC. This sequence joins TRBV12-3 or TRBV12-4 and TRBJ2-1; TRBD2 matches 7 bases. The CDR3 length is 14 residues. V lost 6 bases, J lost 8 bases, and 10 bases stayed unmatched.

There are many counts of this clonotype. Written as DNA, the CDR3 is TGTGCCAGCTCACCCAACGGACTAGCGGGGGGAAATGAGCAGTTCTTC. Protein: CASSPNGLAGGNEQFF. The chain is built from TRBV18 and TRBJ2-1; 14 positions match TRBD2. Germline CDR1 reads KGHSH; CDR2 reads LQKENI. The CDR3 loop spans 16 amino acids. J gave up 7 bases and V 3 bases, and 5 bases lay outside the gene matches.

This chain joins TRBV5-1 and TRBJ2-5; the match to TRBD2 covers 8 bases. The CDR3 length is 17 residues. Germline V gene data show CDR1 as SGHRS and CDR2 as YFSETQ. Trimming took 4 bases from V and 4 from J; bases not matched to a gene: 15. This chain's CDR3 is CASSRVAGRIWGETQYF. The CDR3 region has the DNA TGCGCCAGCAGCAGAGTAGCGGGGCGTATTTGGGGAGAGACCCAGTACTTC.

The chain employs TRBV6-5 and TRBJ2-2, with 9 bases matching TRBD2. V was clipped by 2 bases and J by 5 bases; unmatched bases: 3. The germline V gene encodes CDR1 MNHEY and CDR2 SVGAGI. The CDR3 runs 15 residues. The chain's CDR3 is CASSYGGGETGELFF. CDR3 bases: TGTGCCAGCAGTTACGGCGGGGGGGAAACCGGGGAGCTGTTTTTT.

This clonotype was observed a few times. The chain is built from TRBV7-6 and TRBJ2-1; D perhaps matches TRBD2 (6 bases). Germline CDR1 reads SGHVS; CDR2 reads FNYEAQ. Trimming took 1 base from V and 6 from J, leaving 13 bases between them. The CDR3 is 15 residues long. The CDR3 reads CASSLGGLPPNEQFF. CDR3 nucleotide sequence: TGTGCCAGCAGCTTAGGGGGACTTCCTCCCAATGAGCAGTTCTTC.

The table lists this clonotype with a few counts. The CDR3 nucleotides are TGCGCCAGCAGCCAAGGAGAAGCCGGGGAGCTGTTTTTT. It specifies CASSQGEAGELFF. This sequence joins TRBV4-1 and TRBJ2-2; unclear D gene. With 1 base removed from V and 6 bases from J, the gap between germline ends came to 6 bases. From germline, CDR1 is MGHRA and CDR2 YSYEKL. The CDR3 totals 13 residues.

Only a few counts were recorded for this clonotype. The genes are TRBV25-1 and TRBJ2-1; 9 nucleotides line up with TRBD1. Trimming at V came to 3 bases and at J to 7 bases, leaving 10 bases not matched to a gene. The CDR3 sequence is 16 residues long. Germline lookup yields CDR1 MGHDK and CDR2 SYGVNS. The CDR3 spells CASSEPLGQGMNEQFF. In nucleotides, the CDR3 is TGTGCCAGCAGTGAGCCCCTGGGACAGGGTATGAATGAGCAGTTCTTC.

A few counts support this clonotype. This chain joins TRBV6-1 and TRBJ2-4; 16 bases map to TRBD2. The V and J ends lost 6 bases and 0 bases, in that order; junction bases with no gene match: 8. Germline CDR1 MNHNS, CDR2 SASEGT. The CDR3 sequence is 19 residues long. CDR3 DNA sequence: TGTGCCAGCAGAGCGAAGGGACTAGCGGGGGGGCTAGCCAAAAACATTCAGTACTTC. This encodes CASRAKGLAGGLAKNIQYF.

This chain links TRBV15 with TRBJ2-3, with 7 bases matching TRBD2. Germline V lookup: CDR1 LNHNV, CDR2 YYDKDF (reference sequence). The CDR3 contains 13 residues. With 7 bases clipped from V and 1 base from J, the junction kept 2 bases outside the gene matches. The CDR3 sequence: CATKAGGTDTQYF. DNA of the CDR3: TGTGCCACCAAGGCGGGGGGCACAGATACGCAGTATTTT. The whole variable domain, remainder taken from reference TRBV15 and TRBJ2-3, is DAMVIQNPRYQVTQFGKPVTLSCSQTLNHNVMYWYQQKSSQAPKLLFHYYDKDFNNEADTPDNFQSRRPNTSFCFLDIRSPGLGDTAMYLCATKAGGTDTQYFGPGTRLTVL.

This clonotype has a handful of counts. This rearrangement joins TRBV12-3 or TRBV12-4 to TRBJ2-7, with 7 bases identical to TRBD1. After removal of 5 bases from V and 0 bases from J, the junction contained 4 bases not matched to a gene. The CDR3 loop spans 14 amino acids. In DNA form, the CDR3 reads TGTGCCAGCAGTATGACAGGGAGCTCCTACGAGCAGTACGTC. This gives the protein CASSMTGSSYEQYV.

CDR3 region: CASSQTSDEQYF. The CDR3 region has the DNA TGTGCCAGCAGTCAAACTAGCGACGAGCAGTACTTC. The chain employs TRBV6-2 or TRBV6-3 and TRBJ2-7, with 7 bases fitting TRBD2. CDR3 length: 12 amino acids. Per the germline V gene, CDR1 is MNHEY and CDR2 is SVGEGT. V lost 5 bases and J lost 5; bases outside the gene matches: 3.

The rearrangement uses TRBV20-1 and TRBJ2-7; TRBD1 is a possible D gene (5 bases). The CDR3 totals 12 residues. Germline V gene data show CDR1 as DFQATT and CDR2 as SNEGSKA (reference sequence). The V and J ends lost 3 bases and 5 bases respectively, with 11 bases between them. The chain's CDR3 is CSASPQGNEQYV. The DNA for the CDR3 is TGCAGTGCTAGTCCCCAGGGAAACGAGCAGTACGTC.

This sequence joins TRBV10-2 and TRBJ2-7; D remains unclear. This CDR3 has 10 residues. Trimming shortened V by 7 bases and J by 9 bases, and 10 bases separated the two germline ends. Germline-derived CDR1 and CDR2 are WSHSY and SAAADI. In DNA, the CDR3 is TGCGCCAGCATCATTAAGGGGCAGTACGTC. The encoded protein is CASIIKGQYV.

The V gene is TRBV6-2 or TRBV6-3, the J gene TRBJ1-2, with unresolved D. V lost 6 bases to trimming and J lost 9 bases, with 11 bases between them. CDR3 length: 11 amino acids. Germline V gene data show CDR1 as MNHEY and CDR2 as SVGEGT. CDR3 bases: TGTGCCAGCAGCTCCGGACTAAGCTACACCTTC. Translation gives CASSSGLSYTF.

The genes are TRBV14 and TRBJ2-3; D is unclear. Germline values: CDR1 SGHDN, CDR2 FVKESK. Trimming removed 1 base from V and 4 bases from J, with 6 bases in between. There are 13 residues in the CDR3. The CDR3 nucleotides are TGTGCCAGCAGCCAAGCTACGCCAGATACGCAGTATTTT. Its protein product is CASSQATPDTQYF.

This sequence joins TRBV20-1 and TRBJ2-7; D is perhaps TRBD1 (6 bases). This CDR3 region has 12 residues. Trimming cost V 6 bases and J 3 bases, with 12 bases left between them. In germline, CDR1 is DFQATT, CDR2 SNEGSKA (reference sequence). This chain's CDR3 is CSAHDRSYEQYF. The CDR3 DNA is TGCAGTGCCCACGACAGGAGCTACGAGCAGTACTTC.

The chain combines TRBV20-1 with TRBJ2-3, with 8 bases identical to TRBD2. With V trimmed by 3 bases and J by 0 bases, 11 bases remained unmatched. The germline V gene has CDR1 DFQATT and CDR2 SNEGSKA (reference sequence). This CDR3 comprises 17 residues. The CDR3 sequence: CSARASGGDTSTDTQYF. The CDR3 nucleotides are TGCAGTGCTAGGGCGAGCGGGGGAGATACTAGCACAGATACGCAGTATTTT.

CDR3 DNA sequence: TGCAGTGCTACGACGGGACAGGGGTCTGGAAACACCATATATTTT. Translating gives CSATTGQGSGNTIYF. V gene TRBV20-1 combines with J gene TRBJ1-3, with 10 bases fitting TRBD1. J was trimmed by 1 base and V by 4 bases; bases with no gene match: 4. Germline CDR1 and CDR2: DFQATT and SNEGSKA (reference sequence). CDR3 size: 15 residues.

The chain is built from TRBV3-1 and TRBJ2-1; TRBD2 agrees at 9 bases. This CDR3 comprises 15 residues. Losses at the gene ends were 4 bases for V and 2 bases for J; bases not matched to a gene: 3. Germline CDR1 LGHDT, CDR2 YNNKEL (reference sequence). CDR3 sequence reads: CASSRTSATYNEQFF. The CDR3 coding sequence is TGTGCCAGCAGCCGGACTAGCGCAACCTACAATGAGCAGTTCTTC.